These T cell receptor beta chains were read from a single sample in a study of long-term antiretroviral therapy in people with HIV. Here immunoSEQ multiplex PCR was the method, and the copy in TCRdb shows in-frame clones only, minus some. The sample records over 10,000 clones, 75% to 80% being singletons. The source material was unsorted PBMCs, sampled 0.5 years before starting antiretroviral therapy. The receptors come from a woman aged 40 to 49 with HIV. The CDR3 runs from the conserved cysteine through the conserved F or W. The D gene is left open where the match is weak. Size values are once, few and many counts, or a class for expanded clones, and some rows have none.

d_call: TRBD1
j_call: TRBJ1-5
v_call: TRBV6-1
clone_size: once
cdr3_nt: TGTGCCAGCCAGCTGCGGACAGGGTCCAATCAGCCCCAGCATTTT
cdr3_aa: CASQLRTGSNQPQHF

d_call: TRBD1
j_call: TRBJ1-2
v_call: TRBV29-1
clone_size: -
cdr3_nt: TGCAGCGTTGATCCAGGGGGGCTCTATGGCTACACCTTC
cdr3_aa: CSVDPGGLYGYTF

d_call: -
j_call: TRBJ1-1
v_call: TRBV7-8
clone_size: -
cdr3_nt: TGTGCCAGCAGCTTAAGTTGGGGGAACACTGAAGCTTTCTTT
cdr3_aa: CASSLSWGNTEAFF

d_call: TRBD1
j_call: TRBJ1-2
v_call: TRBV7-9
clone_size: -
cdr3_nt: TGTGCCAGCAGACCCGGGACAGGAGCTAACTATGGCTACACCTTC
cdr3_aa: CASRPGTGANYGYTF

d_call: -
j_call: TRBJ2-7
v_call: TRBV2
clone_size: once
cdr3_nt: TGTGCCAGCAGTGAGGGGCTGCCGAACCCCTACGAGCAGTACTTC
cdr3_aa: CASSEGLPNPYEQYF

d_call: -
j_call: TRBJ1-3
v_call: TRBV4-3
clone_size: -
cdr3_nt: TGCGCCAGCAGCCTTGGACGGTCCTCTGGAAACACCATATATTTT
cdr3_aa: CASSLGRSSGNTIYF

d_call: TRBD1
j_call: TRBJ1-1
v_call: TRBV7-9
clone_size: -
cdr3_nt: TGTGCCAGCAGCTTAGCCCCCGGGCAGGGGGACACTGAAGCTTTCTTT
cdr3_aa: CASSLAPGQGDTEAFF

d_call: -
j_call: TRBJ1-4
v_call: TRBV9
clone_size: -
cdr3_nt: TGTGCCAGCAGCCGTCGGGTTGGTGAAAAACTGTTTTTT
cdr3_aa: CASSRRVGEKLFF

d_call: -
j_call: TRBJ2-2
v_call: TRBV13
clone_size: -
cdr3_nt: TGTGCCAGCAGCTTACTAGCGAAGAACACCGGGGAGCTGTTTTTT
cdr3_aa: CASSLLAKNTGELFF

d_call: -
j_call: TRBJ2-4
v_call: TRBV30
clone_size: -
cdr3_nt: TGTGCCTGGAGTGTACAGGGCTATACCCTGAAAAACATTCAGTACTTC
cdr3_aa: CAWSVQGYTLKNIQYF

d_call: TRBD1
j_call: TRBJ2-3
v_call: TRBV5-1
clone_size: -
cdr3_nt: TGCGCCAGCAGCGCAGGGGGCGCCTTCACAGATACGCAGTATTTT
cdr3_aa: CASSAGGAFTDTQYF

d_call: TRBD1
j_call: TRBJ1-2
v_call: TRBV4-1
clone_size: -
cdr3_nt: TGCGCCAGCAGCCAATCGGGGGGGGCAGGGGGTTCGGGAGGCTACACCTTC
cdr3_aa: CASSQSGGAGGSGGYTF

d_call: -
j_call: TRBJ2-7
v_call: TRBV30
clone_size: large
cdr3_nt: TGTGCCTGGAGTGCACATAAAGGCGAGCAGTACTTC
cdr3_aa: CAWSAHKGEQYF

d_call: -
j_call: TRBJ2-7
v_call: TRBV28
clone_size: -
cdr3_nt: TGTGCCAGCAGTAACCCTACCTACGAGCAGTACTTC
cdr3_aa: CASSNPTYEQYF

d_call: -
j_call: TRBJ1-5
v_call: TRBV27
clone_size: -
cdr3_nt: TGTGCCAGCAGTTTGATGTCGCAGGGGAATCAGCCCCAGCATTTT
cdr3_aa: CASSLMSQGNQPQHF

d_call: -
j_call: TRBJ1-1
v_call: TRBV11-2
clone_size: -
cdr3_nt: TGTGCCAGCAGCTTAAATGTCGACAAGTACGAAGCTTTCTTT
cdr3_aa: CASSLNVDKYEAFF

d_call: TRBD1
j_call: TRBJ1-2
v_call: TRBV6-5
clone_size: -
cdr3_nt: TGTGCCAGCCGTCAGGGACAGGGGGCTGGGGGCTACACCTTC
cdr3_aa: CASRQGQGAGGYTF

d_call: TRBD1
j_call: TRBJ1-2
v_call: TRBV5-6
clone_size: -
cdr3_nt: TGTGCCAGCAGCACTAGACAGGGGTGGTATGGCTACACCTTC
cdr3_aa: CASSTRQGWYGYTF

d_call: -
j_call: TRBJ1-4
v_call: TRBV11-2
clone_size: -
cdr3_nt: TGTGCCAGCAGTGATACGGGGGCAACTAATGAAAAACTGTTTTTT
cdr3_aa: CASSDTGATNEKLFF

d_call: TRBD2
j_call: TRBJ2-7
v_call: TRBV5-1
clone_size: few
cdr3_nt: TGCGCCAGCAGCGTCGCTAGCGGGTTCTACGAGCAGTACTTC
cdr3_aa: CASSVASGFYEQYF

d_call: -
j_call: TRBJ1-2
v_call: TRBV5-4
clone_size: once
cdr3_nt: TGTGCCAGCAGCTCTCTACAGGGCGACTATGGCTACACCTTC
cdr3_aa: CASSSLQGDYGYTF

d_call: TRBD2
j_call: TRBJ2-3
v_call: TRBV9
clone_size: large
cdr3_nt: TGTGCCAGCAGCGTAGAGGCGGGAGCAGATACGCAGTATTTT
cdr3_aa: CASSVEAGADTQYF

d_call: -
j_call: TRBJ2-3
v_call: TRBV2
clone_size: -
cdr3_nt: TGTGCCAGCACCCGGGACAGCACAGATACGCAGTATTTT
cdr3_aa: CASTRDSTDTQYF

d_call: TRBD1
j_call: TRBJ1-6
v_call: TRBV2
clone_size: once
cdr3_nt: TGTGCCAGCAGTGTTGGACAGGGGAATTCACCCCTCCACTTT
cdr3_aa: CASSVGQGNSPLHF

d_call: TRBD1
j_call: TRBJ2-5
v_call: TRBV18
clone_size: -
cdr3_nt: TGTGCCAGCTCACCGGGGACAGGGGTTCGGGAGACCCAGTACTTC
cdr3_aa: CASSPGTGVRETQYF

d_call: -
j_call: TRBJ2-2
v_call: TRBV5-1
clone_size: -
cdr3_nt: TGCGCCAGCAGCTTGATCGCCACCGGGGAGCTGTTTTTT
cdr3_aa: CASSLIATGELFF

d_call: TRBD2
j_call: TRBJ2-5
v_call: TRBV6-6
clone_size: -
cdr3_nt: TGTGCCAGTGGGCGGGGGGGCCCCCCCGAGACCCAGTACTTC
cdr3_aa: CASGRGGPPETQYF

d_call: TRBD1
j_call: TRBJ1-1
v_call: TRBV6-6
clone_size: -
cdr3_nt: TGTGCCATCTCAGGGGGTGGGGGGTACACTGAAGCTTTCTTT
cdr3_aa: CAISGGGGYTEAFF

d_call: -
j_call: TRBJ1-2
v_call: TRBV19
clone_size: -
cdr3_nt: TGTGCCAGTTCAAAAAGTAGAGCTGAACAGGGTAATACTTACTATGGCTACACCTTC
cdr3_aa: CASSKSRAEQGNTYYGYTF

d_call: -
j_call: TRBJ1-2
v_call: TRBV4-1
clone_size: -
cdr3_nt: TGCGCCAGCAGCCAAGGCCTGGATTATGGCTACACCTTC
cdr3_aa: CASSQGLDYGYTF

d_call: -
j_call: TRBJ1-1
v_call: TRBV5-4
clone_size: -
cdr3_nt: TGTGCCAGCAGTCCGAACCACTTCCCCCCTGAAGCTTTCTTT
cdr3_aa: CASSPNHFPPEAFF

d_call: TRBD1
j_call: TRBJ2-7
v_call: TRBV5-5
clone_size: -
cdr3_nt: TGTGCCAGCAGATGGACCGGGACAGAGGGCGAGCAGTACTTC
cdr3_aa: CASRWTGTEGEQYF

d_call: -
j_call: TRBJ1-4
v_call: TRBV7-8
clone_size: -
cdr3_nt: TGTGCCAGCAGCAGGGAGGGCAGATATGAAAAACTGTTTTTT
cdr3_aa: CASSREGRYEKLFF

d_call: TRBD1
j_call: TRBJ2-3
v_call: TRBV5-1
clone_size: -
cdr3_nt: TGCGCCAGCAGCCTCCGGAGCGGGACAGGGGGCGCAGATACGCAGTATTTT
cdr3_aa: CASSLRSGTGGADTQYF

d_call: TRBD2
j_call: TRBJ2-3
v_call: TRBV9
clone_size: -
cdr3_nt: TGTGCCAGCAGCCCAGCGGGCGGGAGAACAGATACGCAGTATTTT
cdr3_aa: CASSPAGGRTDTQYF

d_call: -
j_call: TRBJ2-6
v_call: TRBV15
clone_size: -
cdr3_nt: TGTGCCACCAGCACCGGTCTGAGCTCCTCTGGGGCCAACGTCCTGACTTTC
cdr3_aa: CATSTGLSSSGANVLTF

d_call: TRBD1
j_call: TRBJ2-7
v_call: TRBV30
clone_size: -
cdr3_nt: TGTGCCTGGAGCGATCGACAGGGTATCTACGAGCAGTACTTC
cdr3_aa: CAWSDRQGIYEQYF

d_call: -
j_call: TRBJ1-5
v_call: TRBV19
clone_size: few
cdr3_nt: TGTGCCACTATGAACCCATTTCTGGATAGCAATCAGCCCCAGCATTTT
cdr3_aa: CATMNPFLDSNQPQHF

d_call: -
j_call: TRBJ1-1
v_call: TRBV7-9
clone_size: few
cdr3_nt: TGTGCCAGCAGCTACGACACTGAAGCTTTCTTT
cdr3_aa: CASSYDTEAFF

d_call: -
j_call: TRBJ1-1
v_call: TRBV5-4
clone_size: -
cdr3_nt: TGTGCCAGCAGCTTTATGGGCAGTTCCTCCGGCGGAGCTTTCTTT
cdr3_aa: CASSFMGSSSGGAFF

d_call: -
j_call: TRBJ1-6
v_call: TRBV5-5
clone_size: -
cdr3_nt: TGTGCCAGCAGCCTTCCCCCGGATTTTCCCTATAATTCACCCCTCCACTTT
cdr3_aa: CASSLPPDFPYNSPLHF

d_call: -
j_call: TRBJ2-1
v_call: TRBV5-4
clone_size: -
cdr3_nt: TGTGCCAGCAGCTTGGAGCGGTTCTCCTACAATGAGCAGTTCTTC
cdr3_aa: CASSLERFSYNEQFF

d_call: TRBD1
j_call: TRBJ1-4
v_call: TRBV27
clone_size: -
cdr3_nt: TGTGCCAGCAGTTTATCCCACAGGGGGCGTGAAAAACTGTTTTTT
cdr3_aa: CASSLSHRGREKLFF

d_call: TRBD1
j_call: TRBJ2-4
v_call: TRBV19
clone_size: once
cdr3_nt: TGTGCCAGTCAGGGGGACATTCAGTACTTC
cdr3_aa: CASQGDIQYF

d_call: -
j_call: TRBJ1-1
v_call: TRBV11-2
clone_size: -
cdr3_nt: TGTGCCAGCACCTTCCAAGTGGGGGGCCGTGAAGCTTTCTTT
cdr3_aa: CASTFQVGGREAFF

d_call: -
j_call: TRBJ2-7
v_call: TRBV6-5
clone_size: -
cdr3_nt: TGTGCCAGCAGGCGCCTTTTAAGCTCCTACGAGCAGTACTTC
cdr3_aa: CASRRLLSSYEQYF

d_call: -
j_call: TRBJ2-3
v_call: TRBV2
clone_size: -
cdr3_nt: TGTGCCAGCACGGGCACAGATACGCAGTATTTT
cdr3_aa: CASTGTDTQYF

d_call: TRBD2
j_call: TRBJ2-1
v_call: TRBV30
clone_size: -
cdr3_nt: TGTGCCTGGCGGACTAGCGGGAGTAGGCTTGAGCAGTTCTTC
cdr3_aa: CAWRTSGSRLEQFF

d_call: TRBD1
j_call: TRBJ1-4
v_call: TRBV9
clone_size: -
cdr3_nt: TGTGCCAGCAGCGCCCGCCGGGGGACAGGGGTTGAAAAACTGTTTTTT
cdr3_aa: CASSARRGTGVEKLFF

d_call: TRBD2
j_call: TRBJ2-7
v_call: TRBV30
clone_size: -
cdr3_nt: TGTGCCTGGAGTGTAACCCCCTTACTAGCGGGAGGACCCTACGAGCAGTACTTC
cdr3_aa: CAWSVTPLLAGGPYEQYF

d_call: TRBD1
j_call: TRBJ1-1
v_call: TRBV30
clone_size: -
cdr3_nt: TGTGCGTCCTACGTTGCAACTCAGACAGGGGGGAACACTGAAGCTTTCTTT
cdr3_aa: CASYVATQTGGNTEAFF